The 13 T cell receptor beta chains given below trace back to one sample, sequenced in a study of blood T cell repertoires in COVID-19. Assay: immunoSEQ multiplex PCR; the TCRdb copy retains only in-frame clones and omits some. The sample includes about 280,000 clones, approximately 85% of them seen just once. The specimen was peripheral blood. The receptors stem from a man aged 45-65 years with active or convalescent COVID-19.

The genes are TRBV28 and TRBJ2-2; D is ambiguous. The CDR3 consists of 13 residues. With 5 bases removed from V and 4 bases from J, the gap between germline ends came to 8 bases. CDR1 MDHEN and CDR2 SYDVKM come from the germline V gene. Written as DNA, the CDR3 is TGTGCCAGCAGTCCCGGGTTCACCGGGGAGCTGTTTTTT. It codes for CASSPGFTGELFF. Combining the CDR3 with reference TRBV28 and TRBJ2-2 gives the whole variable domain DVKVTQSSRYLVKRTGEKVFLECVQDMDHENMFWYRQDPGLGLRLIYFSYDVKMKEKGDIPEGYSVSREKKERFSLILESASTNQTSMYLCASSPGFTGELFFGEGSRLTVL.

The chain couples TRBV7-9 to TRBJ1-5, with D possibly TRBD1 on 5 matching bases. The V and J ends lost 1 base and 4 bases respectively, with 14 bases between them. Germline CDR1 and CDR2: SEHNR and FQNEAQ (reference sequence). The CDR3 totals 16 residues. CDR3 DNA sequence: TGTGCCAGCAGCTTAGGGGGCGATCCCCAGAATCAGCCCCAGCATTTT. Its protein product is CASSLGGDPQNQPQHF. Full variable domain (outside the CDR3, taken from reference TRBV7-9 and TRBJ1-5): DTGVSQNPRHKITKRGQNVTFRCDPISEHNRLYWYRQTLGQGPEFLTYFQNEAQLEKSRLLSDRFSAERPKGSFSTLEIQRTEQGDSAMYLCASSLGGDPQNQPQHFGDGTRLSIL.

Comments on this clone: Other nucleotide sequences from this sample produce the same CDR3. The chain uses TRBV28 and TRBJ1-3, with TRBD1 identical over 12 bases. With 2 bases clipped from V and 4 bases from J, the junction kept 0 bases outside the gene matches. CDR1 MDHEN and CDR2 SYDVKM come from the germline V gene. There are 15 residues in the CDR3. CDR3 nucleotides: TGTGCCAGCAGTTTAGGGACAGGGGGCGGAAACACCATATATTTT. As protein: CASSLGTGGGNTIYF.

This clone was observed a few times. The chain combines TRBV7-9 with TRBJ1-1, with D uncertain. V was shortened by 5 bases and J by 7 bases, with 11 bases between the two germline ends. The CDR3 is 12 amino acids. The germline V gene has CDR1 SEHNR and CDR2 FQNEAQ (reference sequence). The DNA for the CDR3 is TGTGCCAGCAGCCGAGCCTCCAATGAAGCTTTCTTT. Its protein is CASSRASNEAFF.

The V and J genes are TRBV7-9 and TRBJ2-1; the match to TRBD2 covers 13 bases. CDR3 length equals 15 residues. J was trimmed by 6 bases and V by 8 bases; bases with no gene match: 7. Germline CDR1 reads SEHNR; CDR2 reads FQNEAQ (reference sequence). CDR3 protein: CASELAGGPSNEQFF. The CDR3 nucleotides read TGTGCCAGCGAACTAGCGGGAGGGCCTTCCAATGAGCAGTTCTTC.

V usage is TRBV5-1 and J usage is TRBJ2-7, with D perhaps TRBD2 (6 bases). The ends were cut back, 2 bases at V and 0 bases at J, with 9 bases in the middle. The CDR3 sequence is 14 residues long. The germline gives CDR1 SGHRS, CDR2 YFSETQ. CDR3 nucleotides: TGCGCCAGCAGCTTAGGCGGGATCTCCTACGAGCAGTACTTC. Translating gives CASSLGGISYEQYF.

This chain connects TRBV3-1 (or the pseudogene TRBV3-2) to TRBJ1-1; TRBD1 might be the D (6 bases). This CDR3 is built from 14 residues. Trimming removed 0 bases from V and 8 bases from J, with 13 bases in between. Germline V gene data show CDR1 as LGHDT and CDR2 as YNNKEL (reference sequence). CDR3: CASSQDSARGEAFF. The CDR3 nucleotides read TGTGCCAGCAGCCAAGACTCGGCAAGGGGGGAAGCTTTCTTT.

J is TRBJ1-6 and V is TRBV3-1 (or the pseudogene TRBV3-2); possibly TRBD1 for D (5 bases). The CDR3 has 15 amino acids. CDR1 LGHDT and CDR2 YNNKEL come from the germline V gene (reference sequence). Trimming took off 0 bases at V and 10 bases at J, with 13 bases between the two ends. The CDR3 loop reads CASSQEGGGSSPLHF. The CDR3 DNA reads as TGTGCCAGCAGCCAAGAAGGCGGGGGTTCCTCACCCCTCCACTTT.

V gene TRBV3-1 (or the pseudogene TRBV3-2) combines with J gene TRBJ2-3, with 9 bases that match TRBD2. The CDR3 is made up of 15 amino acids. From germline, CDR1 is LGHDT and CDR2 YNNKEL (reference sequence). Trimming removed 2 bases from V and 2 bases from J; junction bases left unmatched: 2. CDR3 protein: CASSQLAGNTDTQYF. Written as DNA, the CDR3 is TGTGCCAGCAGCCAACTAGCGGGGAACACAGATACGCAGTATTTT.

This clone is a singleton in its sample. The gene calls are TRBV7-8 and TRBJ1-4, with TRBD1 as a possible D gene (6 bases). Germline values: CDR1 SGHVS, CDR2 FQNEAQ. Trimming removed 1 base at V and 8 bases at J, with 11 bases between. This CDR3 has 14 amino acids. CDR3 in amino acids: CASSLDGGREKLFF. CDR3 DNA: TGTGCCAGCAGCTTAGACGGGGGGCGCGAAAAACTGTTTTTT.

The J gene is TRBJ2-1, the V gene TRBV6-1; 10 bases fit TRBD1. Germline trimming cut 2 bases from V and 8 bases from J; bases unmatched to any gene: 9. Germline V gives CDR1 MNHNS, CDR2 SASEGT. The CDR3 sequence is 16 residues long. The CDR3 spells CASSESQDRGVHEQFF. DNA for the CDR3: TGTGCCAGCAGTGAAAGTCAGGACAGGGGGGTCCATGAGCAGTTCTTC.

This chain joins TRBV6-5 and TRBJ1-2; D is perhaps TRBD1 (6 bases). The CDR3 is 13 amino acids. V was clipped by 8 bases and J by 3 bases, with 13 bases between them. Germline CDR1 MNHEY, CDR2 SVGAGI. CDR3 residues: CASVGQTDYGYTF. Written as DNA, the CDR3 is TGTGCCAGCGTCGGACAGACGGACTATGGCTACACCTTC.

The CDR3 sequence is CASSYGQGQYF. The CDR3 nucleotides read TGTGCCAGCAGTTATGGTCAGGGACAGTATTTT. This rearrangement joins TRBV6-2 or TRBV6-3 to TRBJ2-3; tentative D call: TRBD1 (5 bases). The V gene lost 3 bases and the J gene lost 12 bases, with 10 bases spanning the gap. The germline CDR1 and CDR2 sequences are MNHEY and SVGEGT. The CDR3 is made up of 11 amino acids.